This T cell receptor (beta chain) derives from a study of blood T cell repertoires in COVID-19. Between the trimmed V and J ends, which lost 6 bases and 1 base, there was a span of 16 bases. Per the germline V gene, CDR1 is MDHEN and CDR2 is SYDVKM. CDR3 length: 16 amino acids. Assay used: immunoSEQ multiplex PCR; TCRdb lists only in-frame clones, some missing. The sample holds about 280,000 clones, 85% to 90% seen once. The specimen sequenced was peripheral blood. The clonotype was recovered from a human donor in a cohort sampled during active COVID-19. The rearrangement uses TRBV28 and TRBJ1-5, with D hard to call. The CDR3 loop reads CASSLLEGMSNQPQHF. The CDR3 DNA is TGTGCCAGCAGCCTCTTGGAGGGAATGAGCAATCAGCCCCAGCATTTT.